Sequencing of this T cell receptor beta chain was carried out in a study of tumor and adjacent non-tumor tissue in lung cancer. This CDR3 has 13 residues. V gave up 8 bases and J gave up 6 bases, with 16 bases separating them. Three rounds of nested PCR, following a modified ARM-PCR protocol, produced the TCRbeta library. MiXCR, applied by TCRdb to the multiplex PCR reads, yields one record per CDR3 protein. This sample carries 91,000 or so distinct CDR3 sequences, 67% of them seen once, and the ten largest clones take around 19%. The template was RNA from unsorted bulk tissue. Sequencing was carried out using lung tumor tissue. The receptor comes from a man in his sixties with non-small cell lung cancer. The gene calls are TRBV12-3 or TRBV12-4 and TRBJ1-2; D is possibly TRBD1 (5 bases). The chain's CDR3 is CASGVGQSHGYTF. The CDR3 nucleotides are TGTGCCAGCGGGGTGGGGCAATCCCATGGCTACACCTTC.